This is a list of T cell receptor beta chains from one sample in a study of human T cells and chemical hapten exposure. TCRdb re-called the RACE reads with MiXCR, one entry per CDR3 protein. This sample yields more than 300,000 distinct CDR3 sequences, of which 4.5% to 5.5% are seen a single time; 2% to 3% belongs to the top ten. The sample was whole blood, taken in connection with sensitization to the hapten diphenylcyclopropenone (DPC). The receptors originated from a woman between 45 and 60 years old with alopecia areata. Some clones in this sample may be carry-over from other donors' samples. CDR3s include the opening cysteine and the closing phenylalanine or tryptophan. A D gene is named only where the DNA matches it firmly. Some rows mark clone size as missing; the rest say once, few, many or name a class of expanded clone.

many TRBJ2-7 NA TRBV5-1 TGCGCCAGTAGGGACTCGAGCAACGAGCAGTACTTC CASRDSSNEQYF
few TRBJ2-2 NA TRBV21-1 TGTGCCGGAACAGGGGAAAGATACACCGGGGAGCTGTTTTTT CAGTGERYTGELFF
few TRBJ1-1 NA TRBV15 TGTGCCACCGGGGGGCCGATGAACACTGAAGCTTTCTTT CATGGPMNTEAFF
NA TRBJ2-7 NA TRBV5-1 TGCGCCAGCAGCTTGGAAGAAGCTAGCGCTTACGAGCAGTACTTC CASSLEEASAYEQYF
many TRBJ1-2 NA TRBV15 TGTGCCACCAGCCTCTGGCGGGGGGGCGACTATGGCTACACCTTC CATSLWRGGDYGYTF
NA TRBJ2-1 NA TRBV20-1 TGCAGTTCTAGAGATAAACCCCCACAGGGAATCTACAATGAGCAGTTCTTC CSSRDKPPQGIYNEQFF
few TRBJ2-3 TRBD2 TRBV20-1 TGCAGTGCTAGAGATGGGCTAGCGGTCAGCACAGATACGCAGTATTTT CSARDGLAVSTDTQYF
NA TRBJ1-1 TRBD1 TRBV20-1 TGCAGTGCTGCCGGGACAGGGCTTGGCACTGAAGCTTTCTTT CSAAGTGLGTEAFF
few TRBJ1-1 NA TRBV29-1 TGCAGCGTTGAGGTCATGGGCGGATACACTGAAGCTTTCTTT CSVEVMGGYTEAFF
few TRBJ1-2 NA TRBV7-9 TGTGCCAGCAGCCCAGGGAGCGTCACCCATAATGGCTACACCTTC CASSPGSVTHNGYTF
few TRBJ2-1 NA TRBV12-3/TRBV12-4 TGTGCCAGCAGTTTCACTAGCCTCGGTGAGCAGTTCTTC CASSFTSLGEQFF
few TRBJ2-5 TRBD2 TRBV7-2 TGTGCCAGCAGCTTGGGAGCGGGGGGGCACGAGACCCAGTACTTC CASSLGAGGHETQYF
few TRBJ1-2 TRBD1 TRBV12-3/TRBV12-4 TGTGCCAGCATCCACCCAGGGGGGCTGACAGTTCACGGCTACACCTTC CASIHPGGLTVHGYTF
few TRBJ2-7 TRBD1 TRBV20-1 TGCAGTGCTAGAGATTGGACAGGTGTGGCCGAGCAGTACTTC CSARDWTGVAEQYF
many TRBJ2-7 NA TRBV5-1 TGCGCCAGCAGCCCCACCGGAGCCGAGCAGTACTTC CASSPTGAEQYF
NA TRBJ2-5 TRBD2 TRBV5-1 TGCGCCAGCAGCCCGACTGTAGCGGGGGAGTTGGAGACCCAGTACTTC CASSPTVAGELETQYF